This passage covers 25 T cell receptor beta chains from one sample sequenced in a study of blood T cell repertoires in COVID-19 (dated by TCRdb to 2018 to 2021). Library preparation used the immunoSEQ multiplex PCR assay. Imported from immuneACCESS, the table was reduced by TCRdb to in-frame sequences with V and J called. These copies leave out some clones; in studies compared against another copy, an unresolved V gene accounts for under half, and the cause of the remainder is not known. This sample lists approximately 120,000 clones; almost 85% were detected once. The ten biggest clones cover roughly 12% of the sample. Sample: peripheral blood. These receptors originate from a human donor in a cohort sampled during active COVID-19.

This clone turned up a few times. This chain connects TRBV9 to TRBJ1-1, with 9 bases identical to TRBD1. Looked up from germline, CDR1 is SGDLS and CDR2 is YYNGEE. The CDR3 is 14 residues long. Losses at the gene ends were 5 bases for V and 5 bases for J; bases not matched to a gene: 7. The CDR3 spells CASSAGQGGTEAFF. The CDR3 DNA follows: TGTGCCAGCAGTGCGGGACAGGGCGGAACTGAAGCTTTCTTT. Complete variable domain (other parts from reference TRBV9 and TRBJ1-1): DSGVTQTPKHLITATGQRVTLRCSPRSGDLSVYWYQQSLDQGLQFLIQYYNGEERAKGNILERFSAQQFPDLHSELNLSSLELGDSALYFCASSAGQGGTEAFFGQGTRLTVV.

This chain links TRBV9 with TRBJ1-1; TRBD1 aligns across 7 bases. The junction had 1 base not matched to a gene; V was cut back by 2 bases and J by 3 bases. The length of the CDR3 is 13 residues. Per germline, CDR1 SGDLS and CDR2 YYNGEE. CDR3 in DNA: TGTGCCAGCAGCGTCGGGACAGACACTGAAGCTTTCTTT. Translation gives CASSVGTDTEAFF.

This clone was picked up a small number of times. The CDR3 DNA reads TGTGCCAGCAGCTTTTCTAGTGTTGTCCCCGGGGAGCTGTTTTTT. Protein: CASSFSSVVPGELFF. The V call is TRBV5-4, the J call TRBJ2-2; no definite D call. The ends were cut back, 2 bases at V and 6 bases at J, with 14 bases in the middle. The CDR3 covers 15 residues. Per the germline V gene, CDR1 is SGHNT and CDR2 is YYREEE (reference sequence).

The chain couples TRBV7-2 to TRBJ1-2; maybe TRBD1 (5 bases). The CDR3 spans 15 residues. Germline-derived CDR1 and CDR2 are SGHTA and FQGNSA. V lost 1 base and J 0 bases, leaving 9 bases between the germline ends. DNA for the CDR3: TGTGCCAGCAGCTTAGTACAGGCCGCTAACTATGGCTACACCTTC. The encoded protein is CASSLVQAANYGYTF. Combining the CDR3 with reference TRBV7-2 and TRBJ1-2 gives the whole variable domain GAGVSQSPSNKVTEKGKDVELRCDPISGHTALYWYRQSLGQGLEFLIYFQGNSAPDKSGLPSDRFSAERTGGSVSTLTIQRTQQEDSAVYLCASSLVQAANYGYTFGSGTRLTVV.

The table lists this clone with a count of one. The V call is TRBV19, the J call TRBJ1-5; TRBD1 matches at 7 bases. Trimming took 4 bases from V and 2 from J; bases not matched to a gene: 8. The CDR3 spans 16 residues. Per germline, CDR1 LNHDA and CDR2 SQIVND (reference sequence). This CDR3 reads CASSTQGPGGNQPQHF. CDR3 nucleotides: TGTGCCAGTAGTACACAGGGGCCGGGAGGCAATCAGCCCCAGCATTTT.

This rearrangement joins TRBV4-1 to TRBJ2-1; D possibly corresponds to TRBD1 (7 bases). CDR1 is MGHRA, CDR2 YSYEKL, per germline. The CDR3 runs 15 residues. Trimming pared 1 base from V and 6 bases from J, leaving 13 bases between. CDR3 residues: CASSQVRQGGNEQFF. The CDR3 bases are TGCGCCAGCAGCCAAGTAAGACAGGGAGGCAATGAGCAGTTCTTC.

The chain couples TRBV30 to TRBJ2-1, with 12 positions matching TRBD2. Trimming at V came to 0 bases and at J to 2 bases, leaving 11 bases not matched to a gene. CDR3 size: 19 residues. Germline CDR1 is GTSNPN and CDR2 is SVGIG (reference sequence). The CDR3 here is CAWSVLASGGALTYNEQFF. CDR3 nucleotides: TGTGCCTGGAGTGTCTTGGCTAGCGGGGGGGCCCTAACCTACAATGAGCAGTTCTTC.

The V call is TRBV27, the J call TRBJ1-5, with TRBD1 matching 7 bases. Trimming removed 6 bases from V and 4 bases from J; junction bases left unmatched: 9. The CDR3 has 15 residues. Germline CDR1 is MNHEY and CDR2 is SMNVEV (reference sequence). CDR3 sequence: CASSRGTEMNQPQHF. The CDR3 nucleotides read TGTGCCAGCAGCCGAGGGACAGAGATGAATCAGCCCCAGCATTTT.

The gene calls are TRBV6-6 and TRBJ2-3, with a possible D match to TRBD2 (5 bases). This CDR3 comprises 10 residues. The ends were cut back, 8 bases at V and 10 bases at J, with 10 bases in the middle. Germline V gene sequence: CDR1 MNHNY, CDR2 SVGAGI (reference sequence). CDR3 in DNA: TGTGCCAGCCGGGGTCGCGCGCAGTATTTT. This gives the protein CASRGRAQYF.

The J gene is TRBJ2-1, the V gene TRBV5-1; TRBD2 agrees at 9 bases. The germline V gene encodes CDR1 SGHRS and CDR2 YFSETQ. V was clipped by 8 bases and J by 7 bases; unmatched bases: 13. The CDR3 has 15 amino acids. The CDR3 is CASLPTSGVVNEQFF. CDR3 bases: TGCGCCAGTCTCCCGACTAGCGGCGTGGTGAATGAGCAGTTCTTC. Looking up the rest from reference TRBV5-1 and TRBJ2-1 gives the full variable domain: KAGVTQTPRYLIKTRGQQVTLSCSPISGHRSVSWYQQTPGQGLQFLFEYFSETQRNKGNFPGRFSGRQFSNSRSEMNVSTLELGDSALYLCASLPTSGVVNEQFFGPGTRLTVL.

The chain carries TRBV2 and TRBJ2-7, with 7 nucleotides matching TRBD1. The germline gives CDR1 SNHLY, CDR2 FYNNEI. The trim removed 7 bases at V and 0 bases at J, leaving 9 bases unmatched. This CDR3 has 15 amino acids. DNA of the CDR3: TGTGCCAGCATGAACTCGGGACAGAGCTCCTACGAGCAGTACTTC. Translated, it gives CASMNSGQSSYEQYF.

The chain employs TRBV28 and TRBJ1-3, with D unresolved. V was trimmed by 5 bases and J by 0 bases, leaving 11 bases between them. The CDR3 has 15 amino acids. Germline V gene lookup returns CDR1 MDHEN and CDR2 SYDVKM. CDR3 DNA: TGTGCCAGCAGTCCCAAATGGGCCTCTGGAAACACCATATATTTT. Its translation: CASSPKWASGNTIYF.

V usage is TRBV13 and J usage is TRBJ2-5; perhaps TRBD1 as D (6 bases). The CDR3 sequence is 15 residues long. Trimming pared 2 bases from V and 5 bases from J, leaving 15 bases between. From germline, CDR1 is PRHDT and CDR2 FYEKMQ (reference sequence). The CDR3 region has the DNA TGTGCCAGCAGCTTAAGGTCAGGGGCTGGGGAGACCCAGTACTTC. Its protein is CASSLRSGAGETQYF.

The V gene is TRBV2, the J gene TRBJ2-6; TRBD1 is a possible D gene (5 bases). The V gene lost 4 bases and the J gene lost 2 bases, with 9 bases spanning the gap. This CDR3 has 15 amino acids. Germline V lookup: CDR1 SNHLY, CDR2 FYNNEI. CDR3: CASSVLGAGANVLTF. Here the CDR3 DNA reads TGTGCCAGCAGTGTCTTAGGGGCTGGGGCCAACGTCCTGACTTTC.

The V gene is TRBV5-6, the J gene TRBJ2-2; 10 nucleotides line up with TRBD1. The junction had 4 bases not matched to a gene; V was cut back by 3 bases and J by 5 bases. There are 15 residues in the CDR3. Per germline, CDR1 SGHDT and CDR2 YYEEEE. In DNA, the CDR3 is TGTGCCAGCAGCTCCCCGGACAGGGGGACCGGGGAGCTGTTTTTT. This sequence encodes CASSSPDRGTGELFF.

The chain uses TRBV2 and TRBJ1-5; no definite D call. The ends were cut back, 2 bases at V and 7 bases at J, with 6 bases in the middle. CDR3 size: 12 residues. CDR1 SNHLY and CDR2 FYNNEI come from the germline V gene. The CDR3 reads CASSERVQPQHF. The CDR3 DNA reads TGTGCCAGCAGTGAAAGAGTACAGCCCCAGCATTTT.

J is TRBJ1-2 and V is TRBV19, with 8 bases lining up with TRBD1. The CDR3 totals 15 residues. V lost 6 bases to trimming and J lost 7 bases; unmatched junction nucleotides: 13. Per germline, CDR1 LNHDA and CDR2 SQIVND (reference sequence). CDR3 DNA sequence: TGTGCCAGTAGGAGACCGGGACAGGTTATCCGTGGCTACACCTTC. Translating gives CASRRPGQVIRGYTF.

This CDR3 reads CASSSGNRLMTQHF. The CDR3 bases are TGTGCCAGCAGCTCCGGCAACAGGTTAATGACCCAGCATTTT. The chain is built from TRBV5-6 and TRBJ1-5; D perhaps matches TRBD1 (5 bases). This CDR3 has 14 amino acids. CDR1 and CDR2 from the germline V gene are SGHDT and YYEEEE. V was pared by 3 bases and J by 11 bases, with 18 bases between.

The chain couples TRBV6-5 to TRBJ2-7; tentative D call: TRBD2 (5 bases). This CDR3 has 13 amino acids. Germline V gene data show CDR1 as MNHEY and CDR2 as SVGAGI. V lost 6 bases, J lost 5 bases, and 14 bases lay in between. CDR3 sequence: CASREGVSNEQYF. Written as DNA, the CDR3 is TGTGCCAGCAGAGAGGGTGTCAGTAACGAGCAGTACTTC.

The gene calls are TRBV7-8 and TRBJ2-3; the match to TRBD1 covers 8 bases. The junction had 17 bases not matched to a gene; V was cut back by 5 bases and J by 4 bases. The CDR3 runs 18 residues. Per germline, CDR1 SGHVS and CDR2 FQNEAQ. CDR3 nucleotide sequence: TGTGCCAGCAGCCCCCTGGCCGCACAGGGGGTATTATCAGATACGCAGTATTTT. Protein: CASSPLAAQGVLSDTQYF.

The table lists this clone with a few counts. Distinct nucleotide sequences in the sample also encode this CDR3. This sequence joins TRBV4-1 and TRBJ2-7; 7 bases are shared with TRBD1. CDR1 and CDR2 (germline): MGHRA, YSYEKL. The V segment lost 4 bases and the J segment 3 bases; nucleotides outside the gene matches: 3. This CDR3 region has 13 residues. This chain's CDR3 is CASSPGTDYEQYF. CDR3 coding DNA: TGCGCCAGCAGCCCCGGGACAGACTACGAGCAGTACTTC.

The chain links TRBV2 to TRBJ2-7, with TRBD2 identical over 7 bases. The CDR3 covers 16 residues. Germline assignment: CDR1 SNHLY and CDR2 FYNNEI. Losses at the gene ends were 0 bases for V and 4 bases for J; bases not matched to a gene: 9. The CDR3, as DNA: TGTGCCAGCAGTGAAGCGCTAGGCGGGGGTGATTACGAGCAGTACTTC. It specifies CASSEALGGGDYEQYF.

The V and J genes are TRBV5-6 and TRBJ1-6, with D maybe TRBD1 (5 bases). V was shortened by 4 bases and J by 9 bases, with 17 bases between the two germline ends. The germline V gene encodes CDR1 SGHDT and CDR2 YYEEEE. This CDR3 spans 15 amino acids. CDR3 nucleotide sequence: TGTGCCAGCAGCCCCTCAACAGGCAGCTCTTCACCCCTCCACTTT. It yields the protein CASSPSTGSSSPLHF. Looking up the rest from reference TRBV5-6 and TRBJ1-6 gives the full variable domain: DAGVTQSPTHLIKTRGQQVTLRCSPKSGHDTVSWYQQALGQGPQFIFQYYEEEERQRGNFPDRFSGHQFPNYSSELNVNALLLGDSALYLCASSPSTGSSSPLHFGNGTRLTVT.

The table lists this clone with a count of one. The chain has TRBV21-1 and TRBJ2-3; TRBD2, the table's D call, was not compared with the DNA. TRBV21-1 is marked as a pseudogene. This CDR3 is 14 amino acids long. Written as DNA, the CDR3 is TGTGCCAGCAGCCCCAGCGGGAGCACAGATACGCAGTATTTT. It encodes CASSPSGSTDTQYF.

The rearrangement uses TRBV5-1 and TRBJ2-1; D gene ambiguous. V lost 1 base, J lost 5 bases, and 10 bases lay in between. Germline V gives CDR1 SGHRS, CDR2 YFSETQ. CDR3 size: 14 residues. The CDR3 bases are TGCGCCAGCAGCTTGCGATACCGGGACAATGAGCAGTTCTTC. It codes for CASSLRYRDNEQFF.